This TCR beta chain was sequenced for a study of T-cell memory formation after mild COVID-19. Overall study results and limits: Later expanders leaned toward CD4+, whereas clones contracting from day 15 to 85 were balanced CD4/CD8. Second-wave clones that peaked on day 37 lacked confirmed SARS-CoV-2 specificity.

TCR alpha and TCR beta cDNA libraries carrying sample barcodes and UMIs were produced by 5'RACE using constant-segment primers. Each CDR3 protein is one row after TCRdb ran MiXCR on the 5' RACE reads. The sample shows roughly 150,000 distinct CDR3 sequences, 11% to 15% of them seen only once. CDR3 length: 12 residues. Germline V lookup: CDR1 LNHDA, CDR2 SQIVND (reference sequence). Trimming shortened V by 6 bases and J by 3 bases, and 8 bases separated the two germline ends. On this clonotype: As yet, its antigen is unknown.

The receptor comes from an adult woman who had mild COVID-19 (a few samples of this study predate the infection). Cell type and time point are not known. The sample was PBMCs or a T cell subset sorted from them (not recorded which). The V gene is TRBV19, the J gene TRBJ1-2; no firm D call. The CDR3 protein is CASSLLDYGYTF. Written as DNA, the CDR3 is TGTGCCAGTAGCCTCCTTGACTATGGCTACACCTTC.